These 20 T cell receptor beta chains came from one sample sequenced in a study of T cells in Graves' hyperthyroidism and ophthalmopathy. Amplified TCR beta CDR3 regions derived from RNA transcripts. Carried out on the TCR CDR3, a first-round RT-PCR used the HTBI primer set. TCRdb independently ran MiXCR on the multiplex PCR reads; one entry per CDR3 protein. This table has approximately 600,000 distinct CDR3 sequences, more than 11% appearing once. Sequenced input: blood. These receptor sequences come from a woman under 40 with Graves' hyperthyroidism that later progressed to Graves' ophthalmopathy.

This clonotype has at least ten counts. Here the CDR3 reads CASSFSRLNTEAFF. For the CDR3, the DNA is TGTGCCAGCAGCTTTTCGCGGTTGAACACTGAAGCTTTCTTT. This chain links TRBV7-8 with TRBJ1-1; D uncertain. The CDR3 spans 14 residues. From germline, CDR1 is SGHVS and CDR2 FQNEAQ. V lost 3 bases, J lost 0 bases, and 8 bases lay in between. The full variable domain, completed using reference TRBV7-8 and TRBJ1-1, is GAGVSQSPRYKVAKRGQDVALRCDPISGHVSLFWYQQALGQGPEFLTYFQNEAQLDKSGLPSDRFFAERPEGSVSTLKIQRTQQEDSAVYLCASSFSRLNTEAFFGQGTRLTVV.

This clonotype was detected many times. This rearrangement joins TRBV5-4 to TRBJ2-7; no definite D call. Germline V gene sequence: CDR1 SGHNT, CDR2 YYREEE (reference sequence). The CDR3 length is 14 residues. V shed 0 bases and J shed 3 bases, with 10 bases lying between them. As DNA, the CDR3 is TGTGCCAGCAGCTTGGGGGCAGAACACTACGAGCAGTACTTC. It encodes CASSLGAEHYEQYF.

This clonotype turned up a few times. The chain links TRBV7-2 to TRBJ1-3, with 7 bases matching TRBD1. CDR3 length: 15 residues. From germline, CDR1 is SGHTA and CDR2 FQGNSA. V lost 4 bases and J lost 4; bases outside the gene matches: 7. Here the CDR3 reads CASSSPTGPGNTIYF. The CDR3 nucleotides read TGTGCCAGCAGCTCCCCGACAGGGCCAGGAAACACCATATATTTT.

This clonotype occurred many times. V is TRBV6-1 and J is TRBJ2-7; 9 nucleotides line up with TRBD2. Germline trimming cut 10 bases from V and 3 bases from J; bases unmatched to any gene: 13. The CDR3 has 15 amino acids. Germline V gene lookup returns CDR1 MNHNS and CDR2 SASEGT. In DNA form, the CDR3 reads TGTGCCACCAAGAAACTTAGCGGGAGCGTCTACGAGCAGTACTTC. It is translated as CATKKLSGSVYEQYF.

This clonotype was detected ten times or more. This could be a read error, since a much larger clone is one nucleotide away. The V call is TRBV6-2 or TRBV6-3, the J call TRBJ2-7; 12 bases match TRBD2. The CDR3 contains 15 residues. J was trimmed by 2 bases and V by 6 bases; bases with no gene match: 5. Germline CDR1 is MNHEY and CDR2 is SVGEGT. CDR3 nucleotide sequence: TGTGCCAGCAGCCCCCTAGCGGGAGGGGCCTACGAGCAGTACTTC. Its translation: CASSPLAGGAYEQYF.

This clonotype was seen only a few times. J is TRBJ2-6 and V is TRBV6-1, with unresolved D. The germline gives CDR1 MNHNS, CDR2 SASEGT. Trimming took 2 bases from V and 0 from J, leaving 5 bases between them. The CDR3 consists of 15 residues. The CDR3 region has the DNA TGTGCCAGCAGTGAAACGTTCTCTGGGGCCAACGTCCTGACTTTC. Translating gives CASSETFSGANVLTF.

This clonotype was seen ten or more times. The genes are TRBV24-1 and TRBJ1-4, with D perhaps TRBD1 (6 bases). This CDR3 is built from 16 residues. Trimming took 3 bases from V and 3 from J, leaving 13 bases between them. The germline CDR1 and CDR2 sequences are KGHDR and SFDVKD. The CDR3 loop reads CATSDPRGGSNEKLFF. CDR3 in DNA: TGTGCCACCAGTGATCCCAGGGGAGGTTCTAATGAAAAACTGTTTTTT.

The chain links TRBV5-8 to TRBJ1-2, with 10 bases identical to TRBD1. Germline V lookup: CDR1 SGHTS, CDR2 YDEGEE. The ends lost 4 bases at V and 7 bases at J; junction bases unmatched: 10. The CDR3 extends over 15 amino acids. CDR3 loop: CASSVTGTGVRGYTF. CDR3 nucleotide sequence: TGTGCCAGCAGCGTGACGGGGACAGGGGTACGTGGCTACACCTTC.

This clonotype has ten or more counts. The CDR3 loop reads CASSEAVGTTGGYTF. The CDR3 DNA follows: TGTGCCAGCAGTGAAGCGGTCGGGACAACCGGAGGCTACACCTTC. V usage is TRBV6-1 and J usage is TRBJ1-2; a possible D gene is TRBD1 (6 bases). CDR3 length: 15 amino acids. With 0 bases removed from V and 8 bases from J, the gap between germline ends came to 16 bases. Germline assignment: CDR1 MNHNS and CDR2 SASEGT.

This clonotype has a handful of counts. This chain uses TRBV20-1 with TRBJ2-7; TRBD1 matches at 9 bases. CDR1 is DFQATT, CDR2 SNEGSKA, per germline (reference sequence). J lost 0 bases, V lost 1 base, and 4 bases had no gene match. The CDR3 is 15 residues long. The CDR3 region has the DNA TGCAGTGCTAGAGCCTCGGGACAGGGCTCCTACGAGCAGTACTTC. Protein product: CSARASGQGSYEQYF.

This chain uses TRBV20-1 with TRBJ2-7; TRBD1 agrees at 7 bases. V dropped 6 bases and J dropped 5; count of bases not matched to a gene: 13. Per germline, CDR1 DFQATT and CDR2 SNEGSKA (reference sequence). The CDR3 has 14 amino acids. The CDR3 spells CSAPSAQGNDEQYF. CDR3 sequence (DNA): TGCAGTGCCCCCTCGGCACAGGGGAATGACGAGCAGTACTTC.

J is TRBJ1-5 and V is TRBV15; TRBD1 matches at 7 bases. There are 14 residues in the CDR3. Germline V lookup: CDR1 LNHNV, CDR2 YYDKDF (reference sequence). V was pared by 4 bases and J by 6 bases, with 6 bases of the junction left unmatched. The chain's CDR3 is CATSKGDSTQPQHF. The DNA for the CDR3 is TGTGCCACCAGCAAGGGGGACAGTACTCAGCCCCAGCATTTT.

The sample holds many counts of this clonotype. V gene TRBV7-9 combines with J gene TRBJ1-1; maybe TRBD1 (5 bases). CDR1 and CDR2 (germline): SEHNR, FQNEAQ (reference sequence). CDR3 length: 14 residues. The V gene lost 5 bases and the J gene lost 4 bases, with 14 bases spanning the gap. The CDR3 loop is CASSRDGRGTEAFF. The CDR3 DNA reads TGTGCCAGCAGCCGGGACGGGAGGGGCACTGAAGCTTTCTTT.

This clonotype was observed many times. The chain uses TRBV19 and TRBJ2-3, with 9 bases fitting TRBD2. Per germline, CDR1 LNHDA and CDR2 SQIVND (reference sequence). V was clipped by 4 bases and J by 3 bases; unmatched bases: 17. The CDR3 consists of 19 residues. CDR3 sequence reads: CASSTPSGIESLITDTQYF. The CDR3 bases are TGTGCCAGTAGTACTCCTAGCGGGATCGAGTCTCTTATTACAGATACGCAGTATTTT.

CDR3 sequence (DNA): TGTGCCAGCAGCCCCGAGGCTTATAGCAATCAGCCCCAGCATTTT. As protein: CASSPEAYSNQPQHF. The V and J genes are TRBV6-1 and TRBJ1-5, with D uncertain. The CDR3 has 15 amino acids. The V gene's germline CDR1 is MNHNS and CDR2 SASEGT. Between the trimmed V and J ends, which lost 6 bases and 0 bases, there was a span of 12 bases.

This clonotype was seen repeatedly, ten times or more. The J gene is TRBJ1-2, the V gene TRBV15; 7 nucleotides line up with TRBD1. The CDR3 spans 14 residues. The V gene's germline CDR1 is LNHNV and CDR2 YYDKDF (reference sequence). Trimming cost V 2 bases and J 6 bases; bases outside gene matches: 6. CDR3 protein: CATSRKDRDDGYTF. DNA for the CDR3: TGTGCCACCAGCAGAAAAGACAGGGACGATGGCTACACCTTC.

The chain links TRBV7-8 to TRBJ1-5; a possible D gene is TRBD1 (6 bases). Per the germline V gene, CDR1 is SGHVS and CDR2 is FQNEAQ. The CDR3 is 14 amino acids. V lost 5 bases and J 3 bases, leaving 11 bases between the germline ends. CDR3: CASSRTELNQPQHF. Written as DNA, the CDR3 is TGTGCCAGCAGCCGGACAGAACTCAATCAGCCCCAGCATTTT.

This clonotype occurred many times. V usage is TRBV7-9 and J usage is TRBJ1-1; D is unclear. The ends were cut back, 2 bases at V and 5 bases at J, with 6 bases in the middle. Germline V gene sequence: CDR1 SEHNR, CDR2 FQNEAQ (reference sequence). This CDR3 has 12 residues. The CDR3 protein is CASSLRWTEAFF. DNA of the CDR3: TGTGCCAGCAGCTTACGTTGGACTGAAGCTTTCTTT.

V usage is TRBV6-1 and J usage is TRBJ1-6; D not certain. Germline values: CDR1 MNHNS, CDR2 SASEGT. This CDR3 contains 15 residues. Trimming took off 5 bases at V and 7 bases at J, with 15 bases between the two ends. CDR3 residues: CASSNGGFSNSPLHF. CDR3 nucleotides: TGTGCCAGCAGTAACGGAGGGTTTTCAAATTCACCCCTCCACTTT.

This clonotype was picked up a small number of times. The rearrangement uses TRBV27 and TRBJ2-7; D is possibly TRBD2 (6 bases). The CDR3 consists of 14 residues. Trimming took off 0 bases at V and 2 bases at J, with 8 bases between the two ends. CDR1 and CDR2 from the germline V gene are MNHEY and SMNVEV (reference sequence). This CDR3 is CASSLSRGTYEQYF. DNA of the CDR3: TGTGCCAGCAGTTTATCCCGGGGGACCTACGAGCAGTACTTC.